A selection of T cell receptor beta chains follows, all from one sample in a study of blood T cell repertoires in COVID-19. This table comes from immunoSEQ multiplex PCR, and its TCRdb copy is limited to in-frame clones, with some not included. The table shows 130,000 or so clones, with around 81% occurring only once. Sequencing was performed on peripheral blood. The receptors stem from a human donor in a cohort sampled during active COVID-19. Each CDR3 is given with its conserved first and last residue. The order of the fields is D gene, J gene, V gene, CDR3 protein. The D gene is left open where the match is weak.

>NA|TRBJ1-3|TRBV27
CASSLSHPRGNTIYF
>TRBD1|TRBJ1-1|TRBV19
CASSAPGTGDTEAFF
>NA|TRBJ2-3|TRBV9
CASSVGILSTDTQYF
>NA|TRBJ2-3|TRBV7-3
CASSPHRDAGEDTQYF
>NA|TRBJ2-7|TRBV6-5
CASSYSTGLTYEQYF
>TRBD2|TRBJ2-3|TRBV10-3
CAISSGDHTDTQYF
>TRBD1|TRBJ1-1|TRBV7-2
CASSLVAGGLGDAFF
>TRBD1|TRBJ1-1|TRBV7-9
CASSPNRGLSTEAFF
>NA|TRBJ2-7|TRBV9
CASSARPGSRGQYF
>TRBD2|TRBJ2-7|TRBV5-4
CASSRASGSNEQYF
>TRBD2|TRBJ2-4|TRBV5-6
CASSLGLAGGPGRIQYF
>NA|TRBJ2-1|TRBV9
CASSVGGGDYNEQFF
>TRBD1|TRBJ2-5|TRBV4-3
CASSQETDRGETQYF
>NA|TRBJ1-4|TRBV7-2
CASSSTAGENEKLFF
>TRBD2|TRBJ2-3|TRBV15
CATSRDQLAGGTNTQYF
>TRBD2|TRBJ2-3|TRBV7-9
CASSFGGGTDTQYF
>TRBD2|TRBJ2-7|TRBV28
CASSFSGGIGSYEQYF
>TRBD1|TRBJ2-3|TRBV5-1
CASSLKSGTGPAGTQYF
>NA|TRBJ2-7|TRBV10-3
CAISDQRASYEQYF